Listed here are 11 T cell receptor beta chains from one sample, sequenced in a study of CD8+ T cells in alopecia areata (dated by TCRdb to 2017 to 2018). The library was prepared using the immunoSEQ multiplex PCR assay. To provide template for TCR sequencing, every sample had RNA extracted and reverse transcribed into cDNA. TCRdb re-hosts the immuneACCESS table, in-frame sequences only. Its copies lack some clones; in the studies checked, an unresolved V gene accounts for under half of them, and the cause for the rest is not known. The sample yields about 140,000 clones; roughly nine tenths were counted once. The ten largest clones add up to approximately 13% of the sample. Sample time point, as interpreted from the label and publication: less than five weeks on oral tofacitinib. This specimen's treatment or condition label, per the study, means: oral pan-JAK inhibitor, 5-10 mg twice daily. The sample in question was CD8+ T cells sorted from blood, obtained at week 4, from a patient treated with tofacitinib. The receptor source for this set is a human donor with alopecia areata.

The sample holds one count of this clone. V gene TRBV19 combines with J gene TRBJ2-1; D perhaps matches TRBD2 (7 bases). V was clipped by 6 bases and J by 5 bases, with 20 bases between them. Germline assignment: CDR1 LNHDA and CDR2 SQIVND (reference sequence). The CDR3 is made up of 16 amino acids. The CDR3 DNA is TGTGCCAGTAGGCTCGGCGGGGGCGCGGGCCACAATGAGCAGTTCTTC. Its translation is CASRLGGGAGHNEQFF.

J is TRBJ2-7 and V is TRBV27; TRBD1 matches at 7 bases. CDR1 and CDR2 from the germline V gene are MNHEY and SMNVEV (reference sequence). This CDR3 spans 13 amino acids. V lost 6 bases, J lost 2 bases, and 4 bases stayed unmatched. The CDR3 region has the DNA TGTGCCAGCAGCCACGGGACAGCCTACGAGCAGTACTTC. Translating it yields CASSHGTAYEQYF.

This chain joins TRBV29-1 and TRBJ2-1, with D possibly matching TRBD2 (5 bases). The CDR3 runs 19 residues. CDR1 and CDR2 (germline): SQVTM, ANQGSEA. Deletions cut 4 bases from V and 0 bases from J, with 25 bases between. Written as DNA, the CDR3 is TGCAGCGTTGGTAGCGCTGCATTGCTGCGACGGAGCTCCTACAATGAGCAGTTCTTC. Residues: CSVGSAALLRRSSYNEQFF.

CDR3 in amino acids: CASSLEGIDEQFF. CDR3 DNA: TGTGCCAGCAGCTTAGAGGGTATTGATGAGCAGTTCTTC. This chain uses TRBV13 with TRBJ2-1; D unclear. This CDR3 region has 13 residues. Germline assignment: CDR1 PRHDT and CDR2 FYEKMQ (reference sequence). Trimming shortened V by 1 base and J by 8 bases, and 9 bases separated the two germline ends.

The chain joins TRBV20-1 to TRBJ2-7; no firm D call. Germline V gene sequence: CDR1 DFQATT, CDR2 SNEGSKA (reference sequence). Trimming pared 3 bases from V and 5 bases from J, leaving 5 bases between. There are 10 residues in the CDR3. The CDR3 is CSASDNEQYF. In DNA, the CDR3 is TGCAGTGCTAGTGATAACGAGCAGTACTTC.

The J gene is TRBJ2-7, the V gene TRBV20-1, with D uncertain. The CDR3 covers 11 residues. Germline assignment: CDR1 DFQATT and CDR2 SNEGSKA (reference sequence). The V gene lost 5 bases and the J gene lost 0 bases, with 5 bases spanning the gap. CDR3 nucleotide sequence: TGCAGTGCTTTGGGCTCCTACGAGCAGTACTTC. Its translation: CSALGSYEQYF.

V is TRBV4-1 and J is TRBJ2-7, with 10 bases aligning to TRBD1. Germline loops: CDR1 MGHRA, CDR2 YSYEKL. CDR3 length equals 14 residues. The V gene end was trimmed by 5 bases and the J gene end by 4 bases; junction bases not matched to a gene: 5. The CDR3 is CASSTPDRGYEQYF. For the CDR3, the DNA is TGCGCCAGCAGCACCCCGGACAGGGGGTACGAGCAGTACTTC.

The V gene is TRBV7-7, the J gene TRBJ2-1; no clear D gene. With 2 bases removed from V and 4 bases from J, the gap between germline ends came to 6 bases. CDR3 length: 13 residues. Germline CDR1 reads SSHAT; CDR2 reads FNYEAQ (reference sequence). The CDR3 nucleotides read TGTGCCAGCAGCTTATCTGGATACAATGAGCAGTTCTTC. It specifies CASSLSGYNEQFF.

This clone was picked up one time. This chain's CDR3 is CASSSFGTGGPGELFF. The CDR3 nucleotides read TGTGCCAGCAGTTCCTTCGGGACAGGGGGCCCCGGGGAGCTGTTTTTT. The J gene is TRBJ2-2, the V gene TRBV6-5, with 12 bases matching TRBD1. Trimming removed 4 bases from V and 6 bases from J; junction bases left unmatched: 6. The CDR3 loop spans 16 amino acids. Germline CDR1 is MNHEY and CDR2 is SVGAGI.

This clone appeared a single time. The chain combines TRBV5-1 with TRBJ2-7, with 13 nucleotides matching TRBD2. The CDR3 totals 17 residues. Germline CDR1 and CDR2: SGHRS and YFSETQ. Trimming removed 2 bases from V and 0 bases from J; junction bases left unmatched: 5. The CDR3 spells CASSFGLAGASSYEQYF. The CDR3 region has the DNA TGCGCCAGCAGCTTTGGACTAGCGGGGGCAAGCTCCTACGAGCAGTACTTC.

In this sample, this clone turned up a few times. The CDR3 spells CSVEGGGITGELFF. For the CDR3, the DNA is TGCAGCGTTGAAGGCGGGGGGATCACCGGGGAGCTGTTTTTT. The chain recombines TRBV29-1 with TRBJ2-2, with 8 bases aligning to TRBD2. The J segment lost 4 bases and the V segment lost 1 base, leaving 2 bases of the junction unmatched. Germline values: CDR1 SQVTM, CDR2 ANQGSEA. The CDR3 loop spans 14 amino acids.